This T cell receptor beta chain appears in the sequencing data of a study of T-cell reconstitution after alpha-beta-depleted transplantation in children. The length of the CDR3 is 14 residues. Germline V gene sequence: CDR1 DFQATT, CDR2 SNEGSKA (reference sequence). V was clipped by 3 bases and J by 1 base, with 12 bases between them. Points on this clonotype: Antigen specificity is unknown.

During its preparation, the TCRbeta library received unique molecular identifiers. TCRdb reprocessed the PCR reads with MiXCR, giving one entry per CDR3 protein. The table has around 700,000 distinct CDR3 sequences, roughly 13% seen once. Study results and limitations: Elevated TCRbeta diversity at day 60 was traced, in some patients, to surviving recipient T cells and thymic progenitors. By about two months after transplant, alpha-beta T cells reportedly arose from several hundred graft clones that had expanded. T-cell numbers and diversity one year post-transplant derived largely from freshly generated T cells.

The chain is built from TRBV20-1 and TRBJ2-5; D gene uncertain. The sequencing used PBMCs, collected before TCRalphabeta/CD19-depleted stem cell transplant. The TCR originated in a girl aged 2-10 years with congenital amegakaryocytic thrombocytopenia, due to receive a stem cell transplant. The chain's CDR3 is CSASAGRFQETQYF. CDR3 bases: TGCAGTGCTAGCGCCGGACGGTTCCAAGAGACCCAGTACTTC.